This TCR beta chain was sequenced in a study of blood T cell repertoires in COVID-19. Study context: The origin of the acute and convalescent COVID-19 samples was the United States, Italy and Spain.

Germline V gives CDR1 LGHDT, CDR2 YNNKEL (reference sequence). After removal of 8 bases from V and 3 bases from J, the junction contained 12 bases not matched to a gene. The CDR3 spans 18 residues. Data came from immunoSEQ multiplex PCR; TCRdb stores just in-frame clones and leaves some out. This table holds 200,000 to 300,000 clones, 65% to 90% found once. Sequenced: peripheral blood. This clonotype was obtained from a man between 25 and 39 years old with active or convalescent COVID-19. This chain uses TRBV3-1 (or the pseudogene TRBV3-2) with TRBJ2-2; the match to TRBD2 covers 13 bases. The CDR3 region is CASGRTSGGAPDTGELFF. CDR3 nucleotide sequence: TGTGCCAGCGGCAGAACTAGCGGGGGGGCCCCCGACACCGGGGAGCTGTTTTTT.